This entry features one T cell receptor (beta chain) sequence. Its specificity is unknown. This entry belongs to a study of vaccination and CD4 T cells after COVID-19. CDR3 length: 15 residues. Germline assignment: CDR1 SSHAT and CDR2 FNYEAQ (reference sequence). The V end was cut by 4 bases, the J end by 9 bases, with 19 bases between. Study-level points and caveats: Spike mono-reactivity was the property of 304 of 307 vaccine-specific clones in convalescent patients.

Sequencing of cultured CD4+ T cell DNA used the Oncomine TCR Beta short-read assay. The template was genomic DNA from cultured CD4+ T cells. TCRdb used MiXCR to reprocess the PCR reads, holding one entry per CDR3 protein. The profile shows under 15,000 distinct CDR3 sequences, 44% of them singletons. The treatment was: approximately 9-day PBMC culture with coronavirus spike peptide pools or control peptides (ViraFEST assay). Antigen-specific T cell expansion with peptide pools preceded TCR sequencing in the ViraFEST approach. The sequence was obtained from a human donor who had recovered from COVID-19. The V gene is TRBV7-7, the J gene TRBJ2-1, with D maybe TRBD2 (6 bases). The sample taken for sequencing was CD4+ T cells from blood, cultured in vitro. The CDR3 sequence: CASSSGRGSRSEQFF. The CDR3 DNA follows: TGTGCCAGCAGCTCAGGCCGGGGGAGCCGAAGTGAGCAGTTCTTC.